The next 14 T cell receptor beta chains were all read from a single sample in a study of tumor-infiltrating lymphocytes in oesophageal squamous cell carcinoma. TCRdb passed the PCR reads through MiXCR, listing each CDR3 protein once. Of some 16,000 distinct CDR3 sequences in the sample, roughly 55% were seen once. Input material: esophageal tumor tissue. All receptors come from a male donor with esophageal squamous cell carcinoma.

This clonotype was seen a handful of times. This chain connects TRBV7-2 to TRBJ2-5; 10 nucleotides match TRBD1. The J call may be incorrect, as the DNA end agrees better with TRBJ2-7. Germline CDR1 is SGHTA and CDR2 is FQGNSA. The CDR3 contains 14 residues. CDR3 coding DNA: TGTGCCAGCAGCTTGGACAGGGGGTACTACGAGCAGTACTTC. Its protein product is CASSLDRGYYEQYF.

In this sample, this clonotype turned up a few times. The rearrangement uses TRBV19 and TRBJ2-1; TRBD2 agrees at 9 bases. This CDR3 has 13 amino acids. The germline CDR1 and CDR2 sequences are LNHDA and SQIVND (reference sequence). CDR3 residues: CATRLAVKNEQFF. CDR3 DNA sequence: TGTGCGACTAGACTAGCGGTGAAAAATGAGCAGTTCTTC.

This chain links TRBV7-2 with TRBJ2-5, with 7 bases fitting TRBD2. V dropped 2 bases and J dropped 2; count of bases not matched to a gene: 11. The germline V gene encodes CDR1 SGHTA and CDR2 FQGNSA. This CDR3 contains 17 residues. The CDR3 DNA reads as TGTGCCAGCAGCTTAAGCGCCCCTGGGGGAGGGCAAGAGACCCAGTACTTC. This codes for CASSLSAPGGGQETQYF. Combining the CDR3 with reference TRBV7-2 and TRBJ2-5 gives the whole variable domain GAGVSQSPSNKVTEKGKDVELRCDPISGHTALYWYRQSLGQGLEFLIYFQGNSAPDKSGLPSDRFSAERTGGSVSTLTIQRTQQEDSAVYLCASSLSAPGGGQETQYFGPGTRLLVL.

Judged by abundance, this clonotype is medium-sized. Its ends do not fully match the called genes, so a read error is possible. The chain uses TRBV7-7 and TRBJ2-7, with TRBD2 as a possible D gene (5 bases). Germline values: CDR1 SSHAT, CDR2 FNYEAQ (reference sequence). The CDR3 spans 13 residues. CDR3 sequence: CASSLDTGYEQYF. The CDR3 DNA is TGTGCTAGCAGCTTAGATACGGGGTACGAGCAGTACTTC. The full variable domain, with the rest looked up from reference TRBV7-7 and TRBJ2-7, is GAGVSQSPRYKVTKRGQDVTLRCDPISSHATLYWYQQALGQGPEFLTYFNYEAQPDKSGLPSDRFSAERPEGSISTLTIQRTEQRDSAMYRCASSLDTGYEQYFGPGTRLTVT.

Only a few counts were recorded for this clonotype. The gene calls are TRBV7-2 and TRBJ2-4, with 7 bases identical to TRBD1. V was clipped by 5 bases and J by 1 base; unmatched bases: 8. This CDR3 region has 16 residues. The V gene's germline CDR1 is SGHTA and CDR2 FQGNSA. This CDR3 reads CASSPDRAEAKNIQYF. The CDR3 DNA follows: TGTGCCAGCAGCCCAGACAGGGCGGAGGCCAAAAACATTCAGTACTTC.

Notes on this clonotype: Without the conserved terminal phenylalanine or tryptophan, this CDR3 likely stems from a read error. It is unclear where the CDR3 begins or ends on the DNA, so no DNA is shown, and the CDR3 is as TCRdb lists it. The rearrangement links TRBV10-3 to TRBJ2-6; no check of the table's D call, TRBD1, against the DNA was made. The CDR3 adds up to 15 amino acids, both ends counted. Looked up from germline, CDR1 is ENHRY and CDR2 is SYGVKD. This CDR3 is CAIRATGAYEQYFGA.

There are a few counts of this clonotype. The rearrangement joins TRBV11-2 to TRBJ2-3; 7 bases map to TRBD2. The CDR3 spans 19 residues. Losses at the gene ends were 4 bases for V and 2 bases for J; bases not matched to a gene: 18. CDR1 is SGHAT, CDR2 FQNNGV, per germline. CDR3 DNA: TGTGCCAGCAGCTCAGATAGGTTCTGGAGCGGGACTAACACAGATACGCAGTATTTT. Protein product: CASSSDRFWSGTNTDTQYF.

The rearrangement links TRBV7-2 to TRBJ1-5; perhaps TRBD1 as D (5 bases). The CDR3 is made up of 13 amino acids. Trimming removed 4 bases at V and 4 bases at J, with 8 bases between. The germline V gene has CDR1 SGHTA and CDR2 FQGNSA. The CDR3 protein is CASSSNRNQPQHF. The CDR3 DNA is TGTGCCAGCAGCTCAAACAGGAATCAGCCCCAGCATTTT.

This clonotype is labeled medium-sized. The CDR3 sequence is CASSRENTEAFF. CDR3 nucleotide sequence: TGCGCCAGCAGTCGGGAAAACACTGAAGCTTTCTTT. This sequence joins TRBV10-1 and TRBJ1-1; no firm D call. The CDR3 spans 12 residues. Trimming removed 5 bases at V and 2 bases at J, with 6 bases between. From germline, CDR1 is WNHNN and CDR2 SYGVQD (reference sequence).

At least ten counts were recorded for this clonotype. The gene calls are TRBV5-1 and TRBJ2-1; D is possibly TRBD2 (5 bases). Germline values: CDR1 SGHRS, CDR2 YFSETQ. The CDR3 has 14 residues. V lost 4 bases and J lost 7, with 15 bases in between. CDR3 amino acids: CASSRSAGQNEQFF. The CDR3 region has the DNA TGCGCCAGCAGCCGTTCTGCGGGTCAAAATGAGCAGTTCTTC. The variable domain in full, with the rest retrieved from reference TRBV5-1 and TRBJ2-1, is KAGVTQTPRYLIKTRGQQVTLSCSPISGHRSVSWYQQTPGQGLQFLFEYFSETQRNKGNFPGRFSGRQFSNSRSEMNVSTLELGDSALYLCASSRSAGQNEQFFGPGTRLTVL.

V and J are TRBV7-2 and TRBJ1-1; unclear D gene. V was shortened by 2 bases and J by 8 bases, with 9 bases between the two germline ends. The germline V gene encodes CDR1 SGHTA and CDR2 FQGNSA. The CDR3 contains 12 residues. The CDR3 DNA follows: TGTGCCAGCAGCTTAAACTCTGGAGAAGCTTTCTTT. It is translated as CASSLNSGEAFF.

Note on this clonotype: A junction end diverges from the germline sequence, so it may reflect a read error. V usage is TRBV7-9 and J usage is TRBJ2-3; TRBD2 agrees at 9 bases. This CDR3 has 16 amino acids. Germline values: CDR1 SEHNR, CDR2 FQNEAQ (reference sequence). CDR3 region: CASSLPVSGGADTQYF. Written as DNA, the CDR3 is TGTGCCAGCAGCTTACCGGTTAGCGGGGGCGCAGATACGCAGTATTTC.

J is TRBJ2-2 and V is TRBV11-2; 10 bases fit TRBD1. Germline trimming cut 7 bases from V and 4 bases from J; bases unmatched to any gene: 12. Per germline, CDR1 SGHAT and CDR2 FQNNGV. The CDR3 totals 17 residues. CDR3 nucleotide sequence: TGTGCCAGCACCAGTCTAGGACAGGGGGACCCCACCGGGGAGCTGTTTTTT. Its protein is CASTSLGQGDPTGELFF.

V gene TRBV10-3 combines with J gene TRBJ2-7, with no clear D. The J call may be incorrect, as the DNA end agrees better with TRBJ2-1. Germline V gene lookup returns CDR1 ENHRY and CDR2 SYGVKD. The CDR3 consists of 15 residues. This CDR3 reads CAISDLASSYNEQFF. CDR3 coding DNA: TGTGCCATCAGTGACCTCGCGAGCTCCTACAATGAGCAGTTCTTC.